These 18 T cell receptor beta chains were all obtained from the same sample, sequenced in a study of early T cells in non-severe SARS-CoV-2 infection. One entry per CDR3 protein results from TCRdb running MiXCR on the 5' RACE reads. Among 55,000 to 75,000 distinct CDR3 sequences listed, 7.7% were seen once. Input material: whole blood. All receptors derive from an adult who was a healthcare worker with PCR-confirmed SARS-CoV-2 infection or an uninfected control (not recorded which).

The table lists this clonotype with a few counts. The rearrangement links TRBV7-2 to TRBJ2-2; 7 bases line up with TRBD2. Trimming at V came to 3 bases and at J to 6 bases, leaving 4 bases not matched to a gene. Germline-derived CDR1 and CDR2 are SGHTA and FQGNSA. This CDR3 has 14 residues. The CDR3 sequence is CASSLGLFAGELFF. CDR3 DNA sequence: TGTGCCAGCAGCTTGGGACTATTTGCCGGGGAGCTGTTTTTT.

The chain links TRBV5-1 to TRBJ2-3; possibly TRBD2 for D (6 bases). The germline gives CDR1 SGHRS, CDR2 YFSETQ. The CDR3 totals 14 residues. Trimming pared 7 bases from V and 0 bases from J, leaving 12 bases between. The CDR3 DNA follows: TGCGCCAGCCGCGTGGGGACTAGCACAGATACGCAGTATTTT. It translates to CASRVGTSTDTQYF.

This clonotype was detected many times. The chain combines TRBV29-1 with TRBJ2-5, with D maybe TRBD1 (6 bases). The CDR3 is made up of 16 amino acids. With 3 bases removed from V and 2 bases from J, the gap between germline ends came to 19 bases. Germline V gene data show CDR1 as SQVTM and CDR2 as ANQGSEA. CDR3: CSVEPTGTLGQETQYF. CDR3 bases: TGCAGCGTTGAGCCCACCGGGACACTGGGGCAAGAGACCCAGTACTTC.

This clonotype came up a few times. The chain joins TRBV29-1 to TRBJ2-7; D is unclear. This CDR3 has 10 amino acids. V lost 4 bases, J lost 1 base, and 2 bases lay in between. CDR1 is SQVTM, CDR2 ANQGSEA, per germline. The CDR3 region is CSVVSYEQYF. In DNA, the CDR3 is TGCAGCGTTGTATCCTACGAGCAGTACTTC.

This clonotype occurred a few times. This chain joins TRBV20-1 and TRBJ2-1; 9 bases are shared with TRBD2. This CDR3 spans 15 amino acids. Losses at the gene ends were 2 bases for V and 4 bases for J; bases not matched to a gene: 6. Germline V gene data show CDR1 as DFQATT and CDR2 as SNEGSKA (reference sequence). For the CDR3, the DNA is TGCAGTGCTAGACGGGGCGGGAGGGGTTACAATGAGCAGTTCTTC. It codes for CSARRGGRGYNEQFF.

The V call is TRBV29-1, the J call TRBJ2-2, with 9 bases lining up with TRBD2. The CDR3 extends over 15 amino acids. J was trimmed by 0 bases and V by 6 bases; bases with no gene match: 5. Germline-derived CDR1 and CDR2 are SQVTM and ANQGSEA. The DNA for the CDR3 is TGCAGCGTCCCGGGACTAGCTTCGAACACCGGGGAGCTGTTTTTT. The encoded protein is CSVPGLASNTGELFF.

This clonotype was counted many times. V usage is TRBV28 and J usage is TRBJ1-2, with 8 bases aligning to TRBD1. The CDR3 consists of 15 residues. V shed 5 bases, J shed 4 bases, and the junction held 9 bases outside the gene matches. The germline CDR1 and CDR2 sequences are MDHEN and SYDVKM. CDR3 residues: CASSMTGQELYGYTF. The CDR3 DNA is TGTGCCAGCAGTATGACGGGACAGGAACTCTATGGCTACACCTTC.

This clonotype occurred many times. This chain connects TRBV3-1 to TRBJ2-3; D possibly corresponds to TRBD2 (5 bases). The CDR3 is 17 amino acids. The V end was cut by 1 base, the J end by 5 bases, with 19 bases between. Germline lookup yields CDR1 LGHDT and CDR2 YNNKEL (reference sequence). The CDR3 sequence is CASSQVRVGDHVDTQYF. The DNA of the CDR3 is TGTGCCAGCAGCCAAGTTCGTGTGGGAGATCACGTAGATACGCAGTATTTT.

This clonotype was counted ten times or more. The rearrangement uses TRBV6-5 and TRBJ2-3; the D gene is possibly TRBD2 (7 bases). The germline CDR1 and CDR2 sequences are MNHEY and SVGAGI. The CDR3 totals 19 residues. Trimming cost V 2 bases and J 0 bases, with 21 bases left between them. The DNA for the CDR3 is TGTGCCAGCAGTTACCACTCAGGGGAGGGTATGGATAGCACAGATACGCAGTATTTT. This translates into CASSYHSGEGMDSTDTQYF.

This clonotype was detected ten times or more. V and J are TRBV7-8 and TRBJ2-7; 14 nucleotides line up with TRBD2. The V and J ends lost 5 bases and 6 bases, in that order; junction bases with no gene match: 6. Germline V gene data show CDR1 as SGHVS and CDR2 as FQNEAQ. The CDR3 length is 15 residues. The CDR3 loop is CASSLGLAGVGEQYF. CDR3 nucleotides: TGTGCCAGCAGCCTGGGACTAGCGGGAGTGGGCGAGCAGTACTTC.

This clonotype has a handful of counts. V and J are TRBV28 and TRBJ2-5; D not resolved. V was clipped by 3 bases and J by 1 base, with 15 bases between them. The CDR3 contains 16 residues. Germline CDR1 MDHEN, CDR2 SYDVKM. In nucleotides, the CDR3 is TGTGCCAGCAGTTTCTCTTTAGCAGCTAGCCAAGAGACCCAGTACTTC. Translated: CASSFSLAASQETQYF.

This clonotype was seen at least ten times. The chain recombines TRBV28 with TRBJ2-7, with 11 positions matching TRBD2. V dropped 2 bases and J dropped 3; count of bases not matched to a gene: 15. The V gene's germline CDR1 is MDHEN and CDR2 SYDVKM. The CDR3 has 19 amino acids. The CDR3 DNA reads TGTGCCAGCAGTTTAGGGACATACTTTCTAGCGGGAGGAGGCTACGAGCAGTACTTC. It encodes CASSLGTYFLAGGGYEQYF.

This clonotype was recorded many times. The chain links TRBV7-9 to TRBJ2-3, with D unresolved. The CDR3 runs to 11 residues. Germline values: CDR1 SEHNR, CDR2 FQNEAQ (reference sequence). V lost 2 bases and J 6 bases, leaving 3 bases between the germline ends. CDR3 coding DNA: TGTGCCAGCAGCTTAAAGGATACGCAGTATTTT. It specifies CASSLKDTQYF.

This clonotype was seen more than once but under ten times. The chain is built from TRBV6-6 and TRBJ1-1, with TRBD1 identical over 8 bases. This CDR3 comprises 14 residues. Germline assignment: CDR1 MNHNY and CDR2 SVGAGI (reference sequence). Losses at the gene ends were 5 bases for V and 1 base for J; bases not matched to a gene: 3. The chain's CDR3 is CASSVQGANTEAFF. The DNA for the CDR3 is TGTGCCAGCAGTGTTCAGGGGGCGAACACTGAAGCTTTCTTT.

The rearrangement uses TRBV5-1 and TRBJ2-7; TRBD2 agrees at 10 bases. V lost 2 bases and J lost 5; bases outside the gene matches: 7. This CDR3 is built from 15 residues. The germline V gene encodes CDR1 SGHRS and CDR2 YFSETQ. The CDR3 sequence: CASSFSLAGVNEQYF. DNA of the CDR3: TGCGCCAGCAGCTTCTCCCTAGCGGGAGTAAACGAGCAGTACTTC.

This clonotype was counted a few times. The DNA for the CDR3 is TGTGCCAGCTCGAGGATCAGCTCCTACAATGAGCAGTTCTTC. Its protein product is CASSRISSYNEQFF. V gene TRBV13 combines with J gene TRBJ2-1; D not certain. From germline, CDR1 is PRHDT and CDR2 FYEKMQ (reference sequence). Trimming pared 8 bases from V and 0 bases from J, leaving 11 bases between. This CDR3 is built from 14 residues. Together with reference TRBV13 and TRBJ2-1, the CDR3 gives the full variable domain: AAGVIQSPRHLIKEKRETATLKCYPIPRHDTVYWYQQGPGQDPQFLISFYEKMQSDKGSIPDRFSAQQFSDYHSELNMSSLELGDSALYFCASSRISSYNEQFFGPGTRLTVL.

This clonotype was found a few times. The V gene is TRBV3-1, the J gene TRBJ2-7; D perhaps matches TRBD2 (6 bases). Germline V gives CDR1 LGHDT, CDR2 YNNKEL (reference sequence). This CDR3 comprises 14 residues. V was clipped by 3 bases and J by 7 bases, with 16 bases between them. CDR3 DNA: TGTGCCAGCAGCCAGGGGACTGGGTGGGGGGAGCAGTACTTC. Its protein product is CASSQGTGWGEQYF.

In this sample, this clonotype turned up a few times. The CDR3 region has the DNA TGCAGCGCTCCCAGGGGAATATACAATGAGCAGTTCTTC. Translated, it gives CSAPRGIYNEQFF. The rearrangement joins TRBV20-1 to TRBJ2-1; TRBD1 might be the D (6 bases). CDR1 is DFQATT, CDR2 SNEGSKA, per germline (reference sequence). The CDR3 is 13 amino acids.